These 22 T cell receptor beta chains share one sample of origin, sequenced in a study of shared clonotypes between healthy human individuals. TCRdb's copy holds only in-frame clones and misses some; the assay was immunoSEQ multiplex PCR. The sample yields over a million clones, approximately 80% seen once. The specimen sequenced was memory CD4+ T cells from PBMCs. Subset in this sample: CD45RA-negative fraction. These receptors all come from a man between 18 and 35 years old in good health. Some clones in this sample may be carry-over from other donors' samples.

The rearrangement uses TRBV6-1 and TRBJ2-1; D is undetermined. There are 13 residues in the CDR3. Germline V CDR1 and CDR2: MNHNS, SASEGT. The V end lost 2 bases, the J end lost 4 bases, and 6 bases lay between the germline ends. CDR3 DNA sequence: TGTGCCAGCAGTGAAAGCCAGTACAATGAGCAGTTCTTC. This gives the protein CASSESQYNEQFF.

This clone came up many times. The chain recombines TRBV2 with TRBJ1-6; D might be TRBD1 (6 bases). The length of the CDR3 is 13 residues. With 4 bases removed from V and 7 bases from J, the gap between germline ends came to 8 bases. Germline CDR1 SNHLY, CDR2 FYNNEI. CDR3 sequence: CASSVDRNSPLHF. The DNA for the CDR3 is TGTGCCAGCAGTGTTGACAGGAATTCACCCCTCCACTTT.

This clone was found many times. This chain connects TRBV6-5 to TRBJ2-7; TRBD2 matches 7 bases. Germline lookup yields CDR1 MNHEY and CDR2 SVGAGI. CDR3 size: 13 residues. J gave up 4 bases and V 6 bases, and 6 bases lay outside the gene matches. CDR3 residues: CASSASGSYEQYF. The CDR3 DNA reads TGTGCCAGCAGCGCTAGCGGATCGTACGAGCAGTACTTC.

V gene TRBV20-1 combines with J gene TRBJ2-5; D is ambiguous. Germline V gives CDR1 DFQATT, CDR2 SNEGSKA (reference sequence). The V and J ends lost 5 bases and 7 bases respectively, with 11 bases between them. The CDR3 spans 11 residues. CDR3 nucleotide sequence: TGCAGTGCTGGCACCGGGCCGACCCAGTACTTC. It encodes CSAGTGPTQYF.

CDR3 coding DNA: TGTGCCGGCCATACAGATACGCAGTATTTT. Amino acids: CAGHTDTQYF. The chain has TRBV30 and TRBJ2-3; D uncertain. This CDR3 comprises 10 residues. The ends were cut back, 8 bases at V and 3 bases at J, with 6 bases in the middle. Per germline, CDR1 GTSNPN and CDR2 SVGIG (reference sequence).

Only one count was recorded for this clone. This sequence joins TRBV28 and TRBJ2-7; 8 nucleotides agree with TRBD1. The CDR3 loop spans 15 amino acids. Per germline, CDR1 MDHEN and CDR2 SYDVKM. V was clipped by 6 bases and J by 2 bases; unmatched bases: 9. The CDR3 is CASRTQGAGPYEQYF. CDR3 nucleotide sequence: TGTGCCAGCAGAACTCAGGGGGCTGGCCCCTACGAGCAGTACTTC.

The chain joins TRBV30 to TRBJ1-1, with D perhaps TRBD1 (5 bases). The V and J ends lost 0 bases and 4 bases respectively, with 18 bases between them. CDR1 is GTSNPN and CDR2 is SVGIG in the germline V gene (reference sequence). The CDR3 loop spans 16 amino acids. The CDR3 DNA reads TGTGCCTGGAGTGTATGGGGGTTTGGAGGGAGCACTGAAGCTTTCTTT. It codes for CAWSVWGFGGSTEAFF.

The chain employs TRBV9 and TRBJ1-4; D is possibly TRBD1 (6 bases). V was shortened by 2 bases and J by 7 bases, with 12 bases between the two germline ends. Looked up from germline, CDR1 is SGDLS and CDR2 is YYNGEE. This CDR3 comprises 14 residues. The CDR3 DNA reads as TGTGCCAGCAGCGTTACAGGGAGGGGTGAAAAACTGTTTTTT. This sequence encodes CASSVTGRGEKLFF.

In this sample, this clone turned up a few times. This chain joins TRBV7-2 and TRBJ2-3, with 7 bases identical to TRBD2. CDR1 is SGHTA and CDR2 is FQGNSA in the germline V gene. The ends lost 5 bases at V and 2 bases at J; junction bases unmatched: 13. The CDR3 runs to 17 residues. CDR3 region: CASSPGPFAGATDTQYF. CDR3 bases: TGTGCCAGCAGCCCCGGTCCCTTTGCGGGAGCCACAGATACGCAGTATTTT.

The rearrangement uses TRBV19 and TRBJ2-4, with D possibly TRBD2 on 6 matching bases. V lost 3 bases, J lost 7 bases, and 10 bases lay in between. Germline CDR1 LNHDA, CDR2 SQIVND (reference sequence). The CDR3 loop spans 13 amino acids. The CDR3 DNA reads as TGTGCCAGTAGTATCCGGGAGAGGAACATTCAGTACTTC. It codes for CASSIRERNIQYF.

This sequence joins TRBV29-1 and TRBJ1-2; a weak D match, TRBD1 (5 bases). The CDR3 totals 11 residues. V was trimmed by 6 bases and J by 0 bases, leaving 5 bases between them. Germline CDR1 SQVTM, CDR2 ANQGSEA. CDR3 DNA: TGCAGCGTGACAGCTAACTATGGCTACACCTTC. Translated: CSVTANYGYTF.

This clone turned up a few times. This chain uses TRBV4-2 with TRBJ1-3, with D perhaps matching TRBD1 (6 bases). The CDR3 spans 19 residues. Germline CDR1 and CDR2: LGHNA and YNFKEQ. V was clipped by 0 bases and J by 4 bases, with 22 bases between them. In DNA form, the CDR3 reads TGTGCCAGCAGCCAAGACCCACCCTCCCCCACAGGGTCAGGAAACACCATATATTTT. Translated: CASSQDPPSPTGSGNTIYF.

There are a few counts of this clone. The CDR3 DNA reads TGCGCCAGCGGGCAAGAGGTCGGGCAGTACTTC. Its protein is CASGQEVGQYF. This chain joins TRBV5-1 and TRBJ2-5; D is unresolved. V lost 7 bases, J lost 11 bases, and 15 bases lay in between. The CDR3 extends over 11 amino acids. Germline values: CDR1 SGHRS, CDR2 YFSETQ.

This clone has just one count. CDR3 residues: CASSYQAGAAYEQYF. The CDR3, as DNA: TGTGCCAGCAGTTACCAGGCGGGGGCTGCCTACGAGCAGTACTTC. The chain recombines TRBV6-5 with TRBJ2-7, with a tentative D call TRBD2 (7 bases). The length of the CDR3 is 15 residues. The V gene lost 2 bases and the J gene lost 2 bases, with 13 bases spanning the gap. Germline lookup yields CDR1 MNHEY and CDR2 SVGAGI.

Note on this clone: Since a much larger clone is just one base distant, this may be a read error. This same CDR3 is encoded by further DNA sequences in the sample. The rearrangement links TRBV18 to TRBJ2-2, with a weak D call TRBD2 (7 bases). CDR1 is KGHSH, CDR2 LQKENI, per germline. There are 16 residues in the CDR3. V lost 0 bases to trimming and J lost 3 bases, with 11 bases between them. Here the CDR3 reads CASSPPGGRDTGELFF. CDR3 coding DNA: TGTGCCAGCTCACCACCGGGGGGGCGCGACACCGGGGAGCTGTTTTTT.

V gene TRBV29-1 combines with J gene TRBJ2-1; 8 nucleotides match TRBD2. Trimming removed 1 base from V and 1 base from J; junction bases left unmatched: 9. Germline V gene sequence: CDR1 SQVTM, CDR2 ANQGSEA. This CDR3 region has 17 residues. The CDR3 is CSVEGGGLAGSYNEQFF. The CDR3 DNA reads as TGCAGCGTTGAAGGAGGCGGACTAGCTGGTTCCTACAATGAGCAGTTCTTC.

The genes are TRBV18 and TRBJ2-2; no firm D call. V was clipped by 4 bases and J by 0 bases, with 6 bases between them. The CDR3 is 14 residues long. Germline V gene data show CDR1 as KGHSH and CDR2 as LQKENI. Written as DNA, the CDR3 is TGTGCCAGCTCACAGAACACGAACACCGGGGAGCTGTTTTTT. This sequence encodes CASSQNTNTGELFF.

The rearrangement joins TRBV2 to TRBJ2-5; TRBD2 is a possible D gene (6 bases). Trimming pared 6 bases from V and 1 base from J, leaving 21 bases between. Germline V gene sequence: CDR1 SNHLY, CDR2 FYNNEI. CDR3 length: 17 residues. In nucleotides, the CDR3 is TGTGCCAGCAGAGGGACTCGAGAGGGTATGGGCCAAGAGACCCAGTACTTC. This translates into CASRGTREGMGQETQYF.

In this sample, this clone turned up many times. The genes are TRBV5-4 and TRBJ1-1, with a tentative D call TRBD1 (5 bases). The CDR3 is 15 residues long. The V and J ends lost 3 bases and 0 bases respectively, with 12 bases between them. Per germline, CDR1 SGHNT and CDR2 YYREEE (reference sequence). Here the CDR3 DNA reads TGTGCCAGCAGCTCGGCAGGGAGTTTGAACACTGAAGCTTTCTTT. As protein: CASSSAGSLNTEAFF.

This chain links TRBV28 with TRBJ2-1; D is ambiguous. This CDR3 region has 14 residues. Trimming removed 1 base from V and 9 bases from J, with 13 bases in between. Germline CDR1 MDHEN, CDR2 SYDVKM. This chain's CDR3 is CASSLLAGFGEQFF. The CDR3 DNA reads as TGTGCCAGCAGTTTATTGGCCGGGTTCGGTGAGCAGTTCTTC.

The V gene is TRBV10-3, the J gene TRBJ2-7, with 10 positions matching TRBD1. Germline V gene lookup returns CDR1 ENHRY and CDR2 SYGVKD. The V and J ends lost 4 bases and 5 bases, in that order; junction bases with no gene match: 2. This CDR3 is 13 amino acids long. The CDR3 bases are TGTGCCATCAGTGGACAGGGGGCGGACGAGCAGTACTTC. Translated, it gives CAISGQGADEQYF.

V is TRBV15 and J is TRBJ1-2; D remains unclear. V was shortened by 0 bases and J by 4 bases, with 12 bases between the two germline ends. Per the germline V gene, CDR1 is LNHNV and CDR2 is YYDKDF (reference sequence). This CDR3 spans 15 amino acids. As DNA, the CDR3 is TGTGCCACCAGCAGAGATGGGGAGGAACTCTATGGCTACACCTTC. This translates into CATSRDGEELYGYTF.